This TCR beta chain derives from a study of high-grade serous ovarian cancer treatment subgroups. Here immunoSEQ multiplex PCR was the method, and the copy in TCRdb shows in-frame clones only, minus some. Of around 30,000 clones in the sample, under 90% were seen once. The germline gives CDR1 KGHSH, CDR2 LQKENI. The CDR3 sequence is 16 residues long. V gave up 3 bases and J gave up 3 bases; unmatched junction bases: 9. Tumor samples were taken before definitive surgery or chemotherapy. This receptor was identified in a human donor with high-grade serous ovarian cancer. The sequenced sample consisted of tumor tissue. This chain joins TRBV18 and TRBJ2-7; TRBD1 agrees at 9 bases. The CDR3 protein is CASSPKGQGSFYEQYF. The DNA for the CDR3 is TGTGCCAGCTCACCGAAGGGACAGGGAAGTTTCTACGAGCAGTACTTC.